One sample yielded the 12 T cell receptor beta chains listed below, sequenced in a study of blood T cell repertoires in COVID-19. Clones were sequenced by immunoSEQ multiplex PCR, and TCRdb holds only the in-frame ones, with some missing. The repertoire has about 270,000 clones, more than 75% of them found once; the top ten carry approximately 9%. The sample was peripheral blood. The receptor source for this set is a man aged 40-55 years with active or convalescent COVID-19.

Of note for this clone: This specimen includes other DNA sequences encoding the same CDR3. J is TRBJ2-1 and V is TRBV7-9, with 7 nucleotides matching TRBD1. Trimming took 5 bases from V and 3 from J; bases not matched to a gene: 7. Germline loops: CDR1 SEHNR, CDR2 FQNEAQ (reference sequence). This CDR3 contains 15 residues. The CDR3 bases are TGTGCCAGCAGCCTCGGCCAGGGGGTCTACAATGAGCAGTTCTTC. The encoded protein is CASSLGQGVYNEQFF.

The chain combines TRBV5-1 with TRBJ1-1; D is perhaps TRBD1 (5 bases). Germline CDR1 is SGHRS and CDR2 is YFSETQ. The CDR3 sequence is 15 residues long. Trimming took off 1 base at V and 2 bases at J, with 12 bases between the two ends. The CDR3 nucleotides are TGCGCCAGCAGCTTGACTGGGGGGGAAAACACTGAAGCTTTCTTT. Protein sequence: CASSLTGGENTEAFF.

This chain links TRBV14 with TRBJ1-6; 8 nucleotides match TRBD1. The CDR3 loop spans 14 amino acids. Germline V lookup: CDR1 SGHDN, CDR2 FVKESK. V dropped 6 bases and J dropped 9; count of bases not matched to a gene: 7. The CDR3 is CASREGTGLSPLHF. CDR3 bases: TGTGCCAGCAGGGAGGGGACAGGCCTTTCACCCCTCCACTTT. The whole variable domain, remainder taken from reference TRBV14 and TRBJ1-6, is EAGVTQFPSHSVIEKGQTVTLRCDPISGHDNLYWYRRVMGKEIKFLLHFVKESKQDESGMPNNRFLAERTGGTYSTLKVQPAELEDSGVYFCASREGTGLSPLHFGNGTRLTVT.

CDR3 DNA: TGTGCCAGCAGCTTAGCTCGGACAGGGCGTGAAAAACTGTTTTTT. It specifies CASSLARTGREKLFF. V gene TRBV7-2 combines with J gene TRBJ1-4; 8 nucleotides align to TRBD1. V shed 0 bases, J shed 7 bases, and the junction held 4 bases outside the gene matches. There are 15 residues in the CDR3. Germline V gene lookup returns CDR1 SGHTA and CDR2 FQGNSA.

The rearrangement joins TRBV6-5 to TRBJ2-7, with TRBD1 matching over 8 bases. Germline V gene data show CDR1 as MNHEY and CDR2 as SVGAGI. The CDR3 totals 14 residues. The junction had 9 bases not matched to a gene; V was cut back by 6 bases and J by 5 bases. CDR3 bases: TGTGCCAGCAGCCTACAGGGGGAAGGTGACGAGCAGTACTTC. Translated, it gives CASSLQGEGDEQYF.

This chain joins TRBV2 and TRBJ2-7; 9 bases agree with TRBD1. The ends lost 6 bases at V and 6 bases at J; junction bases unmatched: 3. Germline-derived CDR1 and CDR2 are SNHLY and FYNNEI. The CDR3 contains 12 residues. CDR3 nucleotide sequence: TGTGCCAGCAGAGAGGACAGGGGCGAGCAGTACTTC. Encoded protein: CASREDRGEQYF.

The chain joins TRBV7-2 to TRBJ2-7; no clear D. The CDR3 has 14 residues. Trimming stripped 1 base from V and 5 bases from J, with 12 bases between. Per germline, CDR1 SGHTA and CDR2 FQGNSA. The CDR3 nucleotides are TGTGCCAGCAGCTTAGTGGCAAGTGAAGACGAGCAGTACTTC. Its protein product is CASSLVASEDEQYF.

V usage is TRBV19 and J usage is TRBJ1-5, with D maybe TRBD1 (5 bases). V was pared by 6 bases and J by 2 bases, with 14 bases between. The CDR3 totals 15 residues. Germline V gene data show CDR1 as LNHDA and CDR2 as SQIVND (reference sequence). CDR3 sequence reads: CASSRVVQGNQPQHF. The CDR3, as DNA: TGTGCCAGTAGCAGGGTGGTCCAGGGCAATCAGCCCCAGCATTTT.

This chain uses TRBV10-1 with TRBJ1-2; no definite D call. Looked up from germline, CDR1 is WNHNN and CDR2 is SYGVQD (reference sequence). This CDR3 region has 13 residues. With 4 bases removed from V and 0 bases from J, the gap between germline ends came to 6 bases. CDR3 sequence: CASSARSNYGYTF. The CDR3, as DNA: TGCGCCAGCAGTGCCCGGTCTAACTATGGCTACACCTTC.

The V call is TRBV25-1, the J call TRBJ1-2; tentative D call: TRBD1 (6 bases). There are 17 residues in the CDR3. The germline V and J ends were trimmed by 0 bases and 4 bases, with 18 bases remaining between them. Germline-derived CDR1 and CDR2 are MGHDK and SYGVNS. CDR3 region: CASSEYGAGEGFYGYTF. In DNA, the CDR3 is TGTGCCAGCAGTGAATACGGGGCAGGGGAGGGTTTCTATGGCTACACCTTC.

This clone was recorded once. This chain uses TRBV21-1 with TRBJ2-2; the DNA was not used to check the table's D call, TRBD1. TRBV21-1 is flagged as a pseudogene. The CDR3 loop spans 13 amino acids. The CDR3: CASTTDRVGELFF. In DNA, the CDR3 is TGTGCCAGCACGACAGACAGAGTCGGGGAGCTGTTTTTT.

The chain has TRBV19 and TRBJ2-7; D perhaps matches TRBD1 (5 bases). Germline-derived CDR1 and CDR2 are LNHDA and SQIVND (reference sequence). CDR3 length: 14 amino acids. V was clipped by 6 bases and J by 6 bases, with 18 bases between them. The CDR3 nucleotides are TGTGCCAGTAGCCCCAAGGGAAGGGGCGTCGAGCAGTACTTC. This codes for CASSPKGRGVEQYF.